These T cell receptor beta chains were read from a single sample in a study of T cells after yellow fever vaccination. TCRdb fed the 5' RACE reads into MiXCR, producing one record per CDR3 protein. In the table there are 620,000 or so distinct CDR3 sequences, 17% of which are singletons. Sample: PBMCs, taken 5 days after the first yellow fever vaccination. Receptor source: a man aged 18 to 29 who received the YFV17D yellow fever vaccine. Both conserved end residues are part of each CDR3. D genes are given only for firm matches. Clone size is not always given. Where it is, it says once, few, many or a class for expanded clones.

cdr3_aa cdr3_nt j_call d_call clone_size v_call
CASSLGDGAYEQYF TGTGCCAGCAGCTTGGGTGACGGAGCCTACGAGCAGTACTTC TRBJ2-7 . few TRBV5-5
CASSWSAGELFF TGTGCCAGCAGTTGGTCGGCCGGGGAGCTGTTTTTT TRBJ2-2 . . TRBV4-2
CASTSQGPNTEAFF TGTGCCAGCACCTCACAGGGCCCGAACACTGAAGCTTTCTTT TRBJ1-1 . . TRBV12-3/TRBV12-4
CASSQDAGSHNEQFF TGTGCCAGCAGCCAAGACGCCGGGAGTCACAATGAGCAGTTCTTC TRBJ2-1 . . TRBV3-1
CSAAPPGGSTDTQYF TGCAGTGCTGCTCCCCCGGGGGGGAGCACAGATACGCAGTATTTT TRBJ2-3 TRBD2 . TRBV20-1
CASSQDGTSGDYRQFF TGTGCCAGCAGCCAAGATGGGACTAGCGGGGATTATAGGCAGTTCTTC TRBJ2-1 TRBD2 . TRBV3-1
CASSQYRDRVRNEQFF TGTGCCAGCAGCCAATATAGGGACAGGGTCAGGAATGAGCAGTTCTTC TRBJ2-1 TRBD1 . TRBV6-1
CASSQGESSYDEQFF TGCGCCAGCAGCCAAGGGGAGAGCTCCTACGATGAGCAGTTCTTC TRBJ2-1 . . TRBV4-1
CASGQDSNEKLFF TGTGCTAGTGGGCAGGACAGTAATGAAAAACTGTTTTTT TRBJ1-4 . . TRBV12-5
CASSLWGVEGNEQFF TGTGCCAGCAGCCTTTGGGGGGTTGAGGGCAATGAGCAGTTCTTC TRBJ2-1 . few TRBV9
CASSRNRGGWTDNEQFF TGTGCCAGCAGCCGCAACCGGGGGGGGTGGACGGACAATGAGCAGTTCTTC TRBJ2-1 TRBD2 few TRBV7-6
CASSQRLKGTGELFF TGTGCCAGCAGCCAGAGACTAAAAGGGACCGGGGAGCTGTTTTTT TRBJ2-2 . . TRBV9
CASSDSSYEQYF TGTGCCAGCAGTGACAGTTCCTACGAGCAGTACTTC TRBJ2-7 . many TRBV6-2/TRBV6-3
CASSSQGVDYGYTF TGTGCCAGCAGCTCGCAGGGGGTGGACTATGGCTACACCTTC TRBJ1-2 TRBD1 . TRBV7-6
CASSLDGGAYGYTF TGTGCCAGCAGCTTAGACGGTGGTGCCTATGGCTACACCTTC TRBJ1-2 . . TRBV7-3
CASSQVGGYSPLHF TGTGCCAGCAGCCAAGTAGGGGGCTATTCACCCCTCCACTTT TRBJ1-6 TRBD1 . TRBV3-1
CASSPPRRGGTDTQYF TGTGCCAGCAGCCCCCCTAGGCGGGGGGGTACAGATACGCAGTATTTT TRBJ2-3 TRBD2 . TRBV9
CASSHTRGYSYNEQFF TGTGCCAGCAGCCACACCCGGGGATACTCCTACAATGAGCAGTTCTTC TRBJ2-1 . . TRBV14
CASSSRTGLDEQFF TGTGCCAGCAGTTCCCGGACAGGGTTAGATGAGCAGTTCTTC TRBJ2-1 TRBD1 . TRBV28
CASSQDQGTEKLFF TGCGCCAGCAGCCAAGATCAAGGGACCGAAAAACTGTTTTTT TRBJ1-4 . . TRBV4-3
CASSAGGRGPPYNEQFF TGTGCCAGCAGCGCCGGGGGGCGGGGCCCCCCCTACAATGAGCAGTTCTTC TRBJ2-1 . few TRBV9
CASSFGGDFQETQYF TGTGCCAGCAGCTTCGGGGGGGACTTCCAAGAGACCCAGTACTTC TRBJ2-5 TRBD2 few TRBV7-3
CASSQTFGQGAISFF . TRBJ1-1 . . TRBV14
CASTTPGLVNEQFF TGTGCCAGCACCACCCCCGGACTAGTCAATGAGCAGTTCTTC TRBJ2-1 TRBD2 few TRBV7-6
CASSPRRDRRRTGELFF TGTGCCAGCAGCCCAAGGCGGGACAGGCGAAGAACCGGGGAGCTGTTTTTT TRBJ2-2 TRBD1 few TRBV7-9
CSARGDLSGANVLTF TGCAGTGCTAGGGGGGACCTTTCTGGGGCCAACGTCCTGACTTTC TRBJ2-6 . few TRBV20-1
CASSRNRQYSINTEAFF TGTGCCAGCAGCCGGAATCGACAGTACTCCATAAACACTGAAGCTTTCTTT TRBJ1-1 . few TRBV12-3/TRBV12-4
CASSFRGPGTDTQYF TGTGCCAGCAGTTTCCGGGGGCCCGGCACAGATACGCAGTATTTT TRBJ2-3 . many TRBV12-3/TRBV12-4
CASSHGTDYGYTF TGTGCCAGCTCACACGGGACAGACTATGGCTACACCTTC TRBJ1-2 TRBD1 . TRBV18
CASSFTSMAREYETQYF TGTGCCAGCAGTTTTACGTCCATGGCAAGGGAGTACGAGACCCAGTACTTC TRBJ2-5 . few TRBV6-5
CASSSVIGGGQETQYF TGTGCCAGCAGCTCAGTGATTGGCGGGGGGCAAGAGACCCAGTACTTC TRBJ2-5 TRBD2 few TRBV7-6
CASSPGTVYNEQFF TGTGCCAGCAGTCCGGGGACAGTTTACAATGAGCAGTTCTTC TRBJ2-1 TRBD1 few TRBV27
CASSLLDSDQPQHF TGTGCCAGCTCTCTCCTCGACAGTGATCAGCCCCAGCATTTT TRBJ1-5 . . TRBV18
CASSLGRHSGANVLTF TGCGCCAGCAGCCTTGGACGGCACTCTGGGGCCAACGTCCTGACTTTC TRBJ2-6 . . TRBV4-3
CASSLQGTTNEKLFF TGCGCCAGCAGCTTACAGGGAACAACTAATGAAAAACTGTTTTTT TRBJ1-4 . many TRBV7-9
CASSQDFGLGGFNQPQHF TGCGCCAGCAGCCAAGATTTTGGGTTAGGGGGTTTCAATCAGCCCCAGCATTTT TRBJ1-5 . few TRBV4-3
CASSVTSHNTEAFF TGTGCCAGCAGCGTAACCTCACATAACACTGAAGCTTTCTTT TRBJ1-1 . . TRBV9
CASSYGLGSRETQYF TGTGCCAGCAGTTACGGTCTCGGCAGTCGAGAGACCCAGTACTTC TRBJ2-5 . . TRBV6-5
CASEKQGALGETQYF TGCGCCAGCGAAAAACAGGGGGCTTTAGGGGAGACCCAGTACTTC TRBJ2-5 TRBD1 few TRBV5-1
CATSSNSGSNTGELFF TGTGCCACCAGCAGTAATTCGGGGTCTAACACCGGGGAGCTGTTTTTT TRBJ2-2 . few TRBV15
CASSSTSGGYDGTQYF TGTGCCAGCAGTTCTACTAGCGGGGGTTACGATGGGACCCAGTACTTC TRBJ2-5 TRBD2 . TRBV6-5
CASSLGPGPDEQYF TGTGCCAGCAGCTTGGGGCCTGGGCCGGACGAGCAGTACTTC TRBJ2-7 . . TRBV5-4
CASRRETGELFF TGTGCCAGCCGAAGGGAGACCGGGGAGCTGTTTTTT TRBJ2-2 . . TRBV6-5
CASTFNPGANSPLHF TGTGCCAGCACCTTTAATCCGGGGGCTAATTCACCCCTCCACTTT TRBJ1-6 . few TRBV7-2